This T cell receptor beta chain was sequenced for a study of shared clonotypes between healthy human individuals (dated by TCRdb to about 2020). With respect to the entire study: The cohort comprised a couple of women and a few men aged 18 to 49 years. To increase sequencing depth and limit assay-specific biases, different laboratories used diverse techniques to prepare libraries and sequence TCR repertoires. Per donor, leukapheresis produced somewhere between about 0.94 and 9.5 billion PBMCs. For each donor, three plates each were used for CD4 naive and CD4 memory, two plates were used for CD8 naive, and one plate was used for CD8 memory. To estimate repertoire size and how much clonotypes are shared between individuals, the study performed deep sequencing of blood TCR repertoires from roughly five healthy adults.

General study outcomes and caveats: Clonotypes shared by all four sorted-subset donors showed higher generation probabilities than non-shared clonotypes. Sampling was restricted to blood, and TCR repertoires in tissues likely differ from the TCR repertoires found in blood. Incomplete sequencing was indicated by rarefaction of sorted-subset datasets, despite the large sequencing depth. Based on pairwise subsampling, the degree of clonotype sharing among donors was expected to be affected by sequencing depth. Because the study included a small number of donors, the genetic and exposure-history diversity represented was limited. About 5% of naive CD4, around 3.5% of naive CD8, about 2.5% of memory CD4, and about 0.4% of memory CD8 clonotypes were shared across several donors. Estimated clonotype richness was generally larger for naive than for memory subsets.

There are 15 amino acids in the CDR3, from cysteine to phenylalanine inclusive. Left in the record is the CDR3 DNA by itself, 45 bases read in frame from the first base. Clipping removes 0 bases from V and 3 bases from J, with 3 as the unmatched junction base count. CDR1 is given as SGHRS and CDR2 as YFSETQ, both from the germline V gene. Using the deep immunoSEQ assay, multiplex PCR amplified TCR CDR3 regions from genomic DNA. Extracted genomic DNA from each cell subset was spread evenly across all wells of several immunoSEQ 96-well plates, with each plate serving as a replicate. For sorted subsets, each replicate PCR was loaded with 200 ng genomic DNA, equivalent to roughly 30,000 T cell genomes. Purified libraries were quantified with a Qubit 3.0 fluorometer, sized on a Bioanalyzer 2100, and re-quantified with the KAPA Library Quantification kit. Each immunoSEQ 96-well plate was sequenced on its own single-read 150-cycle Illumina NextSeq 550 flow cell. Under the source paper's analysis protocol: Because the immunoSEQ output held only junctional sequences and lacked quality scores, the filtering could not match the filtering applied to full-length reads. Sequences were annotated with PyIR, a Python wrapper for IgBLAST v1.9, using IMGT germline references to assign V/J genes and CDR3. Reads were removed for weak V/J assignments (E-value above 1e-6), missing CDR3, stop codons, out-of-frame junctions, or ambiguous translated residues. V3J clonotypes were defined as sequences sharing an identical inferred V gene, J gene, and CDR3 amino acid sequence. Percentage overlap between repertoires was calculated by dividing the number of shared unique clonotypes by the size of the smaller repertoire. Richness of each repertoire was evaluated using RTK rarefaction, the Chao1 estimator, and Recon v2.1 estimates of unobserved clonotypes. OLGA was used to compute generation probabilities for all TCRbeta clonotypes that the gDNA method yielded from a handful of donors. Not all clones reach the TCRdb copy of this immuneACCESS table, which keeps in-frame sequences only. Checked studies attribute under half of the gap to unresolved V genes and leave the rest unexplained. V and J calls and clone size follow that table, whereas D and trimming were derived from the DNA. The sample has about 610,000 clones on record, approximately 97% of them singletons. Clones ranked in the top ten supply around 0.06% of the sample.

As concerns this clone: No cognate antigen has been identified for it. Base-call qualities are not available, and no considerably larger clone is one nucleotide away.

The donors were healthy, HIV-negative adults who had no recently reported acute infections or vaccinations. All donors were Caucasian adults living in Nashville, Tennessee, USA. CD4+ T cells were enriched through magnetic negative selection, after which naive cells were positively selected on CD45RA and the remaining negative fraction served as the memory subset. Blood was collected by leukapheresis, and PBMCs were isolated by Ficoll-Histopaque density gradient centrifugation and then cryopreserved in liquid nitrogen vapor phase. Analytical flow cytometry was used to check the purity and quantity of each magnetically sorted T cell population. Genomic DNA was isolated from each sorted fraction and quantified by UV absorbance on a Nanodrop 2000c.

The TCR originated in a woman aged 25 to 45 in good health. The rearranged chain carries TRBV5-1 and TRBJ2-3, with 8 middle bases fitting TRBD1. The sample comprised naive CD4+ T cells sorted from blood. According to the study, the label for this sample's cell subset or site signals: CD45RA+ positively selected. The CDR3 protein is CASSLGRGRTDTQYF. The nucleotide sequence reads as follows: TGCGCCAGCAGCTTGGGCAGGGGGCGGACAGATACGCAGTATTTT.